This T cell receptor beta chain was sequenced in a study of vaccination effects on CD4 cells after COVID-19. Overall study: Participants got two doses of BNT162b2 or mRNA-1273 vaccine.

In the ViraFEST assay, antigen-specific CD4+ clonotypes were identified by expansion after peptide-pool stimulation. CD4+ T cells were isolated after 10 days of culture. Between March and December 2020, the person had a SARS-CoV-2 infection that PCR confirmed. Only in-frame clones appear in the TCRdb table, and some are missing; sequencing was by immunoSEQ multiplex PCR. This repertoire shows roughly 27,000 clones, 77% found once; its top ten account for 15% to 20%. Points on this clone: Its target is unknown.

The ends were cut back, 3 bases at V and 10 bases at J, with 12 bases in the middle. The CDR3 has 11 amino acids. Germline CDR1 is DFQATT and CDR2 is SNEGSKA (reference sequence). Source: CD4+ T cells from PBMCs cultured with HCoV-NL63 spike peptides, taken before COVID-19 vaccination. The receptor's source is a human donor who had a prior SARS-CoV-2 infection. V is TRBV20-1 and J is TRBJ1-1, with unresolved D. CDR3: CSASNVGGAFF. CDR3 bases: TGCAGTGCTAGTAATGTAGGAGGAGCTTTCTTT.